The entry below describes one T cell receptor (beta chain). The antigen this receptor binds is unknown. No clone much larger than this one lies a single base away; base qualities are absent. The collaborating institutions used their own protocols to collect whole blood in K2EDTA tubes. For TCRbeta analysis, collaborators shipped samples as frozen whole blood, isolated PBMCs, or DNA extracted from either of those sample types. Including the terminal cysteine and phenylalanine, the CDR3 comprises 15 residues. CDR3 DNA is the only sequence kept; it has 45 bases, read in frame from the first base. Here V drops 2 bases and J drops 7 bases, and the junction holds 9 bases not matched to any gene. Reading the germline V gene gives CDR1 KGHDR and CDR2 SFDVKD. TCRbeta CDR3 regions were amplified from genomic DNA using the immunoSEQ Assay, a bias-controlled multiplex PCR. Concerning the study's data processing: The number of nucleated cells in each sample was estimated by amplification of reference gene primers within the assay. Sequence reads were collapsed and filtered to measure the absolute abundance of every unique TCRbeta CDR3 rearrangement. For each sample, productive Simpson clonality was calculated as the square root of Simpson's diversity index over productive rearrangements. Not all clones reach the TCRdb copy of this immuneACCESS table, which keeps in-frame sequences only. Checked studies attribute under half of the gap to unresolved V genes and leave the rest unexplained. For V, J and clone size, that table is used; D and trimming come from the DNA. Counted in this sample were 200,000 to 250,000 clones; about 82% of them appeared once. Approximately 13% of the sample goes to the ten largest clones.

The source of the sample is a study of blood T cell repertoires in COVID-19 (dated by TCRdb to 2018 to 2021). In the study overall: Samples covering the acute and convalescent phases of COVID-19 were provided by collaborators in the United States, Italy and Spain. The material from the prospective study consisted of cDNA or gDNA derived from T cells, B-cell-depleted T cells, or PBMCs. Deeply sampled blood TCRbeta repertoires from subjects exposed to, actively infected with, or recovered from COVID-19 were included in the dataset. The repertoires were made available in a free public database intended to serve as a resource for research on the immune response to SARS-CoV-2. The samples were drawn from two sources: the first 160 participants of the ongoing ImmuneRACE study, and fewer than 1,500 subjects contributed by 6 global collaborators. A de-identified subject ID, COVID-19 status, age in years and sex were almost always included in the sample metadata. HLA class I and class II types, where available, came from metadata supplied by the sample provider rather than from assay-based typing. What the study reported, not specific to this receptor: How much clinical and demographic metadata was included differed by source and by participant, and the metadata was provided uncurated.

The TCR sequence derives from a man aged 80 or over with acute or convalescent COVID-19. The rearrangement joined TRBV24-1 to TRBJ2-5, with 7 bases matching TRBD1. Sequencing input: peripheral blood. This receptor has the CDR3 CATSDSSTGTGTQYF. The DNA is as follows: TGTGCCACCAGTGATTCATCGACAGGGACGGGGACCCAGTACTTC.